This T cell receptor (beta chain) is drawn from a study of neoadjuvant nivolumab and ipilimumab in lung cancer (dated by TCRdb to 2018 to 2020). About the investigation overall: Intravenous nivolumab was dosed at 3 mg/kg on days 1, 15 and 29, and in the combination arm ipilimumab 1 mg/kg was added on day 1 only. Matched pretherapy and resected tumor pairs were analyzed for seven patients: four treated with nivolumab and three with nivolumab plus ipilimumab. The primary endpoint of the trial was the rate of major pathologic response (MPR) in the intention-to-treat population of each study arm. The study compared TCR repertoires in pretherapy (baseline) peripheral blood with TCR repertoires in tumors resected at surgery after neoadjuvant immune checkpoint blockade. A total of about 43 patients with operable NSCLC were treated in the trial, with about 23 randomized to nivolumab monotherapy and roughly 21 randomized to nivolumab plus ipilimumab.

The table lists this clone with a few counts. Its antigen remains undetermined. Base qualities are missing; no much larger clone stands one base away. Study-level results and caveats: A small number of samples was subjected to TCR sequencing. From pretherapy to surgery, tumor T-cell richness and clonality went up in three of three dual-therapy tumors, versus only two of four nivolumab-treated tumors. Pretherapy blood TCR richness correlated positively with richness in tumors resected after neoadjuvant therapy (Spearman R = 0.82). TCR richness and clonality were greater in resected tumors than in tumor-adjacent uninvolved lung, and increases were seen in more dual-therapy-treated tumors. No significant correlation was found between TCR clonality and pathologic tumor regression, and only one major-pathologic-response sample was available for the clonality analysis.

The library was generated by the immunoSEQ multiplex PCR assay. The paper's processing steps were these. Repertoires were summarized in terms of richness and clonality, and significantly expanded and contracted clones between pre- and post-therapy samples were identified. TCRdb mirrors the immuneACCESS table, restricted to in-frame sequences. Some clones are absent from its copies; in checked studies, under half trace to an unresolved V gene, and the reason for the others is unknown. V, J and clone size were drawn from that table, and D and trimming were deduced from the DNA. The table for this sample lists just under 10,000 clones; around 85% of them were counted only once. The ten largest make up approximately 3.4% of the sample. This specimen's time point label, per the study, means: pretherapy, before neoadjuvant immune checkpoint inhibitors. The samples were taken from NEOSTAR, a phase 2 randomized trial in operable NSCLC that tested neoadjuvant nivolumab or nivolumab plus ipilimumab, followed by surgery.

The germline V gene (reference sequence) yields SEHNR for CDR1 and FQNEAQ for CDR2. From the cysteine through the phenylalanine, the CDR3 covers 13 amino acids. Only the CDR3 part of the read is kept: 39 bases, read in frame from the first base. V and J are truncated by 6 bases and 2 bases respectively, leaving an intervening sequence of 10 bases. This TCR came from an adult with non-small cell lung cancer. This sequence uses TRBV7-9 and TRBJ1-1; no D gene is confidently identified. This specimen was peripheral blood, taken before neoadjuvant nivolumab, alone or with ipilimumab. CDR3 loop: CASRFGGNTEAFF. Here is the DNA: TGTGCCAGCAGATTCGGCGGAAACACTGAAGCTTTCTTT.